This T cell receptor (beta chain) was recovered during a study of blood T cell repertoires in COVID-19. Study-level information: The origin of the acute and convalescent COVID-19 samples was the United States, Italy and Spain. T cells, B-cell-depleted T cells, or PBMCs supplied cDNA or gDNA.

CDR1 is SGHDN, CDR2 FVKESK, per germline. This CDR3 contains 13 residues. This clone was recorded only once. An end of the junction does not agree with germline; a read error may underlie this. Under the authors' procedure: Reference gene primer amplification gave estimated nucleated cell counts. The data were produced by immunoSEQ multiplex PCR, yet TCRdb's version contains in-frame clones alone and is incomplete. V, J and clone size are those of that table, while D and trimming were read from the DNA. The table shows 130,000 or so clones, with more than 60% occurring only once. The source material was peripheral blood. The receptor was derived from a woman in her 70s with acute or convalescent COVID-19. The rearrangement links TRBV14 to TRBJ2-4; TRBD1 aligns across 8 bases. The DNA of the CDR3 is TGTGCCAGCACCGCTAACCCGGGACAGGCGGTGAACTTC. Amino acid sequence: CASTANPGQAVNF.